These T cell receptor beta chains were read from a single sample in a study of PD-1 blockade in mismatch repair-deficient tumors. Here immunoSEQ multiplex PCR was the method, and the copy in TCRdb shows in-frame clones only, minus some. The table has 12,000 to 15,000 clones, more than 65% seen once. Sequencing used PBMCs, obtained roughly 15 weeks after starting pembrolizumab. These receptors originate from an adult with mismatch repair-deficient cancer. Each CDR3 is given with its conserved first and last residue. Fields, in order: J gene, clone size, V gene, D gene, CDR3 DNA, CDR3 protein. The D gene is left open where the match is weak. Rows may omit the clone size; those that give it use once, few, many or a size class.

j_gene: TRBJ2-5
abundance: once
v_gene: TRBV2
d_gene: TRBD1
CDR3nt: TGTGCCAGCAGTGGAGGGACAGGGGATGCGGAGACCCAGTACTTC
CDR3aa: CASSGGTGDAETQYF

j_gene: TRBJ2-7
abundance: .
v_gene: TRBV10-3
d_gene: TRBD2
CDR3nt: TGTGCCATCAGTGAGTCCGGACTAGCGAGGACCCACGAGCAGTACTTC
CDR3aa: CAISESGLARTHEQYF

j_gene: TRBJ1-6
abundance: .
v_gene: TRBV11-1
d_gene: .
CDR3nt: TGTGCCAGCAGCTACGCTACCGGGACAAATAATTCACCCCTCCACTTT
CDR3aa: CASSYATGTNNSPLHF

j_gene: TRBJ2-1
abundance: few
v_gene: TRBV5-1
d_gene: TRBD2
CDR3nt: TGCGCCAGCAGCCAGACTAGCGGGGCCTACAATGAGCAGTTCTTC
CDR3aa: CASSQTSGAYNEQFF

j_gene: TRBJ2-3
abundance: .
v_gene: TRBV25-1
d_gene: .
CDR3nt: TGTGCCAGCAGTGAAGGGGCGGGAAAGACAGATACGCAGTATTTT
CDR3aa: CASSEGAGKTDTQYF

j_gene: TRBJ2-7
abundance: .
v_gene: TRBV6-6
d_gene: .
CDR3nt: TGTGCCAGCAGTAAACAGGCCTACGAGCAGTACTTC
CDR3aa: CASSKQAYEQYF

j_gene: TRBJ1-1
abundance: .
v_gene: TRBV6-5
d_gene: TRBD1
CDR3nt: TGTGCCAGCAGACACCGGGACAGCTATGAAGCTTTCTTT
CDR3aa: CASRHRDSYEAFF

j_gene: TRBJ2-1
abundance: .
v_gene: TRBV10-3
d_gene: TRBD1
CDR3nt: TGTGCCATCAGTGAGTCTTTAGGGCAGGGAAAGGGACAGTCCTACAATGAGCAGTTCTTC
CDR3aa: CAISESLGQGKGQSYNEQFF

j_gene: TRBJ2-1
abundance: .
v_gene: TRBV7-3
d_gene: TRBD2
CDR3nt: TGTGCCAGCAGCTTATTAGCGGGTAGCTCCTACAATGAGCAGTTCTTC
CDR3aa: CASSLLAGSSYNEQFF

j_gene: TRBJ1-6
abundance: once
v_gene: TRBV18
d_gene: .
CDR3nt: TGTGCCAGCTCACCACGGCAGGCCGACGGACCCCTCCACTTT
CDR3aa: CASSPRQADGPLHF

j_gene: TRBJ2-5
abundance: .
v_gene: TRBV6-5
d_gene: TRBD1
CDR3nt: TGTGCCAGCAGTTACTCGACAGGGGAAGAGACCCAGTACTTC
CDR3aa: CASSYSTGEETQYF

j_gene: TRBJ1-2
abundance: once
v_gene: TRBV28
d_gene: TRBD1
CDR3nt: TGTGCCAGCAGCTCCGGGACAGGACCAATTCTATGGCTACTAGGCTTC
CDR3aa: CASSSGTGPILWLLGF

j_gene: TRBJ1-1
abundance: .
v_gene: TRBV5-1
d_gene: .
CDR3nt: TGCGCCAGCCAGACAGGTACTAACACTGAAGCTTTCTTT
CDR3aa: CASQTGTNTEAFF

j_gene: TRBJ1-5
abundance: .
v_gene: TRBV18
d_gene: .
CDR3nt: TGTGCCAGCTCACCTACTCCCGATCAGCCCCAGCATTTT
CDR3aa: CASSPTPDQPQHF

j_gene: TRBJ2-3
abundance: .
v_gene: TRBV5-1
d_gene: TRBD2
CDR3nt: TGCGCCAGCAGCTTGCCACTAGCGGGAGGGCGCGGCACAGATACGCAGTATTTT
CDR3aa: CASSLPLAGGRGTDTQYF

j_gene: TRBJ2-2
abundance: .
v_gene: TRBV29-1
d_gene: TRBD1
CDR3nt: TGCAGCGGCCGGGACAGCCTAAACACCGGGGAGCTGTTTTTT
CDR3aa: CSGRDSLNTGELFF

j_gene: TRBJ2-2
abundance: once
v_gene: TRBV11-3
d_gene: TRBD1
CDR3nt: TGTGCCAGCAGCGTGGGACAGCTAGTCCGAACAACCGGGGAGCTGTTTTTT
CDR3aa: CASSVGQLVRTTGELFF

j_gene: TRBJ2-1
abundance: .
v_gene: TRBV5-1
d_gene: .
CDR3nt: TGCGCCAGGGAGCGGAGGCGGGGCTCCTACAATGAGCAGTTCTTC
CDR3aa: CARERRRGSYNEQFF

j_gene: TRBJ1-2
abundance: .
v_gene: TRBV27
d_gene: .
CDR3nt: TGTGCCAGCAGTCGGAGAGTCGGTGACAGAGCCTATGGCTACACCTTC
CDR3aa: CASSRRVGDRAYGYTF

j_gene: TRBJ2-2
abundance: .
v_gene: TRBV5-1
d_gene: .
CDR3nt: TGCGCCAGCAGCTTGGGCAGCGGGAACACCGGGGAGCTGTTTTTT
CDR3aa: CASSLGSGNTGELFF

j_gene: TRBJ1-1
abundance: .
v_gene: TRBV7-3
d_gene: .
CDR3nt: TGTGCCAGCAGCTTAAGTGCACTCTCGAGGGAAGCTTTCTTT
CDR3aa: CASSLSALSREAFF

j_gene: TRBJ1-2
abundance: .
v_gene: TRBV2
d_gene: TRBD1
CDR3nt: TGTGCCAGCAGTAGGACAGGGACGGGCGGCTACACCTTC
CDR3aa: CASSRTGTGGYTF

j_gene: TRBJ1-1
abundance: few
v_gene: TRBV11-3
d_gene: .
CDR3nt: TGTGCCAGCAGCCCAGGTGGCAGTTTGAACACTGAAGCTTTCTTT
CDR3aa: CASSPGGSLNTEAFF

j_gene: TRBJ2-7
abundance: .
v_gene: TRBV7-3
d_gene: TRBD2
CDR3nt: TGTGCCAGCAGCTTAACTAGCGGGTACGAGCAGTACTTC
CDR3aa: CASSLTSGYEQYF

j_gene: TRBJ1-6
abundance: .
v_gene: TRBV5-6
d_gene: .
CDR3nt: TGTGCCAGCAGCTACAGGGCGGAACACTCCTATAATTCACCCCTCCACTTT
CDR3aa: CASSYRAEHSYNSPLHF

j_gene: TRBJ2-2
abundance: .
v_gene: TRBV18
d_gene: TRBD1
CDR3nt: TGTGCCAGCTCACTGGGGACAGGGCCGAGCACCGGGGAGCTGTTTTTT
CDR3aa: CASSLGTGPSTGELFF

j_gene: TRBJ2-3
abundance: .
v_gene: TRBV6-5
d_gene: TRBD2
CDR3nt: TGTGCCAGCAGTTTGGTTAGCGGGAGTTTCCCAGATACGCAGTATTTT
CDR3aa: CASSLVSGSFPDTQYF

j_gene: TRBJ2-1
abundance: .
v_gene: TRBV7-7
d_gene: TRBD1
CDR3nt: TGTGCTAGCAGCTTAGGGACAGACAATGAGCAGTTCTTC
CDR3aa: CASSLGTDNEQFF

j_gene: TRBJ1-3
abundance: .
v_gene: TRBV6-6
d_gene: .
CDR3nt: TGTGCCAGCAGGATCAGGGTAACTGGAAACACCATATATTTT
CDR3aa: CASRIRVTGNTIYF

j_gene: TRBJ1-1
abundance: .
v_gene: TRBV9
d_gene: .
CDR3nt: TGTGCCAGCAGCGTAGGGGGGCGGACTGAAGCTTTCTTT
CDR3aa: CASSVGGRTEAFF

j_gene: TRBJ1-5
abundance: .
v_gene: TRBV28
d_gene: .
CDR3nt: TGTGCCAGCAGTTTATCCCCAGGGTTGCAGCCCCAGCATTTT
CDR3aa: CASSLSPGLQPQHF